Below, 5 T cell receptor beta chains from the same sample are listed, as sequenced in a study of shared clonotypes between healthy human individuals. Produced via immunoSEQ multiplex PCR; TCRdb's table is partial and in-frame only. The table shows more than 550,000 clones, with approximately 90% occurring only once. It was CD45RO-negative cells, positively selected for CCR7, that made up naive CD8 cells, with terminally differentiated effector memory CD45RA+ cells excluded. What was sequenced was naive CD8+ T cells sorted from blood. The receptor source for this set is a man aged 25-45 years in good health.

As regards this clone: Other nucleotide sequences from this sample produce the same CDR3. V usage is TRBV4-3 and J usage is TRBJ2-7; TRBD2 might be the D (5 bases). The CDR3 extends over 13 amino acids. The ends were cut back, 4 bases at V and 1 base at J, with 8 bases in the middle. CDR1 is LGHNA, CDR2 YSLEER, per germline. The CDR3 sequence: CASSPGLSYEQYF. CDR3 DNA: TGCGCCAGCAGCCCAGGACTGTCCTACGAGCAGTACTTC.

The chain joins TRBV5-5 to TRBJ2-7; 11 bases agree with TRBD2. This CDR3 has 14 residues. With 3 bases clipped from V and 6 bases from J, the junction kept 5 bases outside the gene matches. Germline V gene lookup returns CDR1 SGHKS and CDR2 YYEKEE (reference sequence). The chain's CDR3 is CASSWGLAVPEQYF. CDR3 in DNA: TGTGCCAGCAGCTGGGGACTAGCGGTTCCCGAGCAGTACTTC.

This chain connects TRBV7-2 to TRBJ2-1; TRBD2 might be the D (5 bases). The germline CDR1 and CDR2 sequences are SGHTA and FQGNSA. Trimming shortened V by 5 bases and J by 4 bases, and 18 bases separated the two germline ends. The CDR3 length is 16 residues. This CDR3 reads CASSPLGVAPYNEQFF. CDR3 nucleotides: TGTGCCAGCAGCCCACTCGGGGTAGCTCCATACAATGAGCAGTTCTTC.

This rearrangement joins TRBV6-5 to TRBJ2-7; 10 bases are shared with TRBD2. Germline loops: CDR1 MNHEY, CDR2 SVGAGI. The CDR3 has 14 residues. V shed 6 bases, J shed 3 bases, and the junction held 5 bases outside the gene matches. The chain's CDR3 is CASSGLAEHYEQYF. CDR3 DNA sequence: TGTGCCAGCAGCGGACTAGCGGAACACTACGAGCAGTACTTC.

This chain joins TRBV18 and TRBJ2-2; the match to TRBD1 covers 8 bases. CDR1 is KGHSH and CDR2 is LQKENI in the germline V gene. This CDR3 region has 15 residues. J was trimmed by 5 bases and V by 0 bases; bases with no gene match: 2. The CDR3 reads CASSPPRTGTGELFF. DNA for the CDR3: TGTGCCAGCTCACCACCGCGGACAGGGACCGGGGAGCTGTTTTTT.